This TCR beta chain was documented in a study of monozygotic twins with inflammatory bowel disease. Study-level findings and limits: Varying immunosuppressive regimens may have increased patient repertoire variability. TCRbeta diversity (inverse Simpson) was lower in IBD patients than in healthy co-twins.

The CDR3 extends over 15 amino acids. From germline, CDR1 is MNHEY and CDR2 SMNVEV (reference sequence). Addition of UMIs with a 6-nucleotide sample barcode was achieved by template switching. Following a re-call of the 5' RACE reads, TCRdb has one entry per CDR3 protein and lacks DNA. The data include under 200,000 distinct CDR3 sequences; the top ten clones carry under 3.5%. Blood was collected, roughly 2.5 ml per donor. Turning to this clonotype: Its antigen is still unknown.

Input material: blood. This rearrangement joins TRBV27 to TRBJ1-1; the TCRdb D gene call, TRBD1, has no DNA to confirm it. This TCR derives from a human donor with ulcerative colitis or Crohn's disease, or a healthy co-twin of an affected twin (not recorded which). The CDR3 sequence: CASSPPPGRGTEAFF.